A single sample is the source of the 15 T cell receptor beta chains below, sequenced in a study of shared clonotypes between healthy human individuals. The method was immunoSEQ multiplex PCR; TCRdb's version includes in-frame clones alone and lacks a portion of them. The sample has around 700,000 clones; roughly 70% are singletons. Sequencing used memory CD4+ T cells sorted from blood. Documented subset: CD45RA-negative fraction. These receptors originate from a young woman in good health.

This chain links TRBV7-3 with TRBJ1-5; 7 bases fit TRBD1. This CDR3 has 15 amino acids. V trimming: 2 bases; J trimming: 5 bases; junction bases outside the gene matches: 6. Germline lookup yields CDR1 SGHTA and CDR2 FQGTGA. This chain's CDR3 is CASSLGAGGDQPQHF. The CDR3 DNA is TGTGCCAGCAGCTTAGGGGCAGGGGGTGATCAGCCCCAGCATTTT. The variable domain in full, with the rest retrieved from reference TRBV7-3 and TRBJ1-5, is GAGVSQTPSNKVTEKGKYVELRCDPISGHTALYWYRQSLGQGPEFLIYFQGTGAADDSGLPNDRFFAVRPEGSVSTLKIQRTERGDSAVYLCASSLGAGGDQPQHFGDGTRLSIL.

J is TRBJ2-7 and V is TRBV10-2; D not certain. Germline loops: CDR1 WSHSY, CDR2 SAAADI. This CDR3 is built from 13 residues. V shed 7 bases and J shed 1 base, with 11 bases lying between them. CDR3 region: CASTPHGSYEQYF. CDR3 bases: TGCGCCAGCACCCCTCACGGGTCCTACGAGCAGTACTTC.

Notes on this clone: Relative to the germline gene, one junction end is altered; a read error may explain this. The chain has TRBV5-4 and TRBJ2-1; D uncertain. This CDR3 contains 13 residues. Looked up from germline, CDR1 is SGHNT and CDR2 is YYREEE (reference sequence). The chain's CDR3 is CASSLVVPNGQFF. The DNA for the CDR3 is TGTGCCAGCAGCTTGGTTGTGCCGAATGGGCAGTTCTTC.

Here the CDR3 DNA reads TGTGCCAGCGGACGGGGGAATGCGGGCACAGATACGCAGTATTTT. It yields the protein CASGRGNAGTDTQYF. The V gene is TRBV6-4, the J gene TRBJ2-3, with D possibly matching TRBD2 (6 bases). With 8 bases removed from V and 1 base from J, the gap between germline ends came to 16 bases. Germline assignment: CDR1 MRHNA and CDR2 SNTAGT. The CDR3 runs 15 residues.

The CDR3 here is CASSNGQAYTEAFF. The CDR3 coding sequence is TGCGCCAGCAGCAACGGACAGGCTTACACTGAAGCTTTCTTT. The V gene is TRBV5-1, the J gene TRBJ1-1; 7 positions match TRBD1. CDR3 length equals 14 residues. The junction had 6 bases not matched to a gene; V was cut back by 4 bases and J by 3 bases. Germline V gene data show CDR1 as SGHRS and CDR2 as YFSETQ.

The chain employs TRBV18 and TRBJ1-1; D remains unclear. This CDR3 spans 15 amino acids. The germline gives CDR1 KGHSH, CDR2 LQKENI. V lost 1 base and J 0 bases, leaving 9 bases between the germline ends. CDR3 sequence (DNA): TGTGCCAGCTCACCACGAGAGACCCTGAACACTGAAGCTTTCTTT. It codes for CASSPRETLNTEAFF.

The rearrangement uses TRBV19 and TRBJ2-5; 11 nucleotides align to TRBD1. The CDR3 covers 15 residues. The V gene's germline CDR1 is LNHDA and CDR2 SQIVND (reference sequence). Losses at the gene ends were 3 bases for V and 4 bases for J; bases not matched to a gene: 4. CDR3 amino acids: CASSMGQGDLETQYF. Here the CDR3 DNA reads TGTGCCAGTAGTATGGGACAGGGGGACCTAGAGACCCAGTACTTC.

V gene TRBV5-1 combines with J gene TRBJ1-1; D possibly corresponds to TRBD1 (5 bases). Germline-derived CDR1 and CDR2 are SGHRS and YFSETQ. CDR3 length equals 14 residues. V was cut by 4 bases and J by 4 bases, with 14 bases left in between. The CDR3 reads CASSREYQGTEAFF. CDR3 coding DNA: TGCGCCAGCAGCCGCGAATATCAGGGCACTGAAGCTTTCTTT.

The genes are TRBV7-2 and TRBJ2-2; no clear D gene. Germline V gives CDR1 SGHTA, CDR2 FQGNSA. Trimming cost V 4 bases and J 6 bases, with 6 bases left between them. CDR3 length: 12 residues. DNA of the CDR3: TGTGCCAGCAGCTCTAGGGCCGGGGAGCTGTTTTTT. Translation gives CASSSRAGELFF. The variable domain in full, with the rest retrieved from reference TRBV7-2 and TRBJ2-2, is GAGVSQSPSNKVTEKGKDVELRCDPISGHTALYWYRQSLGQGLEFLIYFQGNSAPDKSGLPSDRFSAERTGGSVSTLTIQRTQQEDSAVYLCASSSRAGELFFGEGSRLTVL.

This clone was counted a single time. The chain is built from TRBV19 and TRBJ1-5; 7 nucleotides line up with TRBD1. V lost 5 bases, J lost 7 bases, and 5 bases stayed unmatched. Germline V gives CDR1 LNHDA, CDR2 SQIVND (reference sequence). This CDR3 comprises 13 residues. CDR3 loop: CASSDRDGQPQHF. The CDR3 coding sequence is TGTGCCAGTAGTGACAGGGATGGACAGCCCCAGCATTTT.

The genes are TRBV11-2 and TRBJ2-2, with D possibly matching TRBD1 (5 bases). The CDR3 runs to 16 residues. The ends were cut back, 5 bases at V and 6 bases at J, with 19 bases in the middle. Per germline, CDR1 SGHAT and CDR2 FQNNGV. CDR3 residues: CASSDKIPGLSGELFF. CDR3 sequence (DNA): TGTGCCAGCAGCGACAAAATCCCAGGGTTGTCCGGGGAGCTGTTTTTT.

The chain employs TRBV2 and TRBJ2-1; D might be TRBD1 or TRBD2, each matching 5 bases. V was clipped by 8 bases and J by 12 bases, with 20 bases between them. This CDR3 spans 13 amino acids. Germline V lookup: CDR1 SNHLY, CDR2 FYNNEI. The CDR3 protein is CASESAGTNGQFF. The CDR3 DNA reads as TGTGCCAGCGAATCGGCAGGGACCAACGGGCAGTTCTTC.

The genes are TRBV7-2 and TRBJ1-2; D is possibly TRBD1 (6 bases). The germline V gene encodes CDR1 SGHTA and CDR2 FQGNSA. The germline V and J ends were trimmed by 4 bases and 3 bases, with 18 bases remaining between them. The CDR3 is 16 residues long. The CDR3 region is CASSSTGAGADYGYTF. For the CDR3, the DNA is TGTGCCAGCAGCTCTACTGGGGCAGGGGCCGACTATGGCTACACCTTC.

CDR3 DNA: TGTGCCAGCAGTGATAGGGACACCGGATACAATGAGCAGTTCTTC. Protein: CASSDRDTGYNEQFF. J is TRBJ2-1 and V is TRBV2; a weak D match, TRBD1 (6 bases). The CDR3 extends over 15 amino acids. Trimming removed 3 bases at V and 4 bases at J, with 13 bases between. Germline V lookup: CDR1 SNHLY, CDR2 FYNNEI.

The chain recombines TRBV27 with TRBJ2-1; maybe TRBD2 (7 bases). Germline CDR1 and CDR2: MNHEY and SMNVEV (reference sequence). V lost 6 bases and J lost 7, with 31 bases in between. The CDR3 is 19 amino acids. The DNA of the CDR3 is TGTGCCAGCAGACGGGGGTTGACAGGTCTAGCGGACGCTTGGAATGAGCAGTTCTTC. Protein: CASRRGLTGLADAWNEQFF.